One sample yielded the 9 T cell receptor beta chains listed below, sequenced in a study of cytomegalovirus exposure and HLA in healthy donors. Libraries were prepared by immunoSEQ multiplex PCR; TCRdb keeps only in-frame clonotypes and omits some of them. Of over 200,000 clones listed, 70% to 90% are singletons. Sequenced sample: PBMCs. The receptors originated from a young woman in good health and CMV-seronegative.

This clone has just one count. The J gene is TRBJ2-3, the V gene TRBV4-1, with D perhaps matching TRBD2 (5 bases). The CDR3 runs to 14 residues. Germline V gives CDR1 MGHRA, CDR2 YSYEKL. V shed 5 bases and J shed 0 bases, with 9 bases lying between them. CDR3 sequence reads: CASSSGSSTDTQYF. CDR3 sequence (DNA): TGCGCCAGCAGCTCTGGGAGCAGCACAGATACGCAGTATTTT.

The rearrangement joins TRBV6-6 to TRBJ2-1, with 8 positions matching TRBD1. Germline V gene lookup returns CDR1 MNHNY and CDR2 SVGAGI (reference sequence). The V and J ends lost 6 bases and 3 bases, in that order; junction bases with no gene match: 1. This CDR3 comprises 13 residues. CDR3 coding DNA: TGTGCCAGCAGGACAGGGGACTACAATGAGCAGTTCTTC. This codes for CASRTGDYNEQFF.

V is TRBV6-1 and J is TRBJ1-4; 10 bases line up with TRBD1. Trimming took 10 bases from V and 1 from J; bases not matched to a gene: 6. Germline CDR1 and CDR2: MNHNS and SASEGT. This CDR3 region has 15 residues. CDR3 protein: CATGTGDLTNEKLFF. CDR3 DNA sequence: TGTGCCACCGGGACAGGGGACTTAACTAATGAAAAACTGTTTTTT.

This rearrangement joins TRBV29-1 to TRBJ2-5, with D perhaps matching TRBD2 (5 bases). V shed 3 bases and J shed 4 bases, with 9 bases lying between them. This CDR3 is built from 12 residues. The germline V gene encodes CDR1 SQVTM and CDR2 ANQGSEA. CDR3 sequence reads: CSVEPSGETQYF. The DNA for the CDR3 is TGCAGCGTTGAGCCCAGCGGAGAGACCCAGTACTTC.

The chain recombines TRBV2 with TRBJ2-2; 7 nucleotides match TRBD1. CDR1 SNHLY and CDR2 FYNNEI come from the germline V gene. The trim removed 4 bases at V and 5 bases at J, leaving 1 base unmatched. CDR3 length equals 13 residues. CDR3 in amino acids: CASSGQGTGELFF. CDR3 bases: TGTGCCAGCAGTGGACAGGGAACCGGGGAGCTGTTTTTT.

The V and J genes are TRBV27 and TRBJ2-7; TRBD1 matches 9 bases. The V segment lost 2 bases and the J segment 6 bases; nucleotides outside the gene matches: 11. Germline V CDR1 and CDR2: MNHEY, SMNVEV (reference sequence). This CDR3 is 16 amino acids long. The CDR3 loop is CASSLPTKTGGIEQYF. CDR3 nucleotides: TGTGCCAGCAGTTTACCCACTAAAACAGGGGGCATCGAGCAGTACTTC.

The CDR3 protein is CASRLHNRGSTSMNTEAFF. The CDR3 DNA follows: TGTGCCAGCAGACTACACAACAGGGGGTCTACATCCATGAACACTGAAGCTTTCTTT. This chain links TRBV27 with TRBJ1-1, with TRBD1 matching over 8 bases. Losses at the gene ends were 6 bases for V and 0 bases for J; bases not matched to a gene: 18. The CDR3 loop spans 19 amino acids. Germline V gene lookup returns CDR1 MNHEY and CDR2 SMNVEV (reference sequence).

This rearrangement joins TRBV25-1 to TRBJ2-5, with 7 bases that match TRBD1. The CDR3 runs to 14 residues. Germline V gene lookup returns CDR1 MGHDK and CDR2 SYGVNS. The V gene end was trimmed by 5 bases and the J gene end by 2 bases; junction bases not matched to a gene: 5. CDR3 nucleotide sequence: TGTGCCAGCAGTACAGGGGACATACAAGAGACCCAGTACTTC. Its translation: CASSTGDIQETQYF.

The chain uses TRBV9 and TRBJ2-2, with TRBD2 matching 9 bases. The ends lost 4 bases at V and 4 bases at J; junction bases unmatched: 11. The germline gives CDR1 SGDLS, CDR2 YYNGEE. The CDR3 runs 17 residues. The CDR3: CASSSTREGPRTGELFF. As DNA, the CDR3 is TGTGCCAGCAGCTCAACGCGGGAGGGCCCTCGCACCGGGGAGCTGTTTTTT. The whole variable domain, remainder taken from reference TRBV9 and TRBJ2-2, is DSGVTQTPKHLITATGQRVTLRCSPRSGDLSVYWYQQSLDQGLQFLIQYYNGEERAKGNILERFSAQQFPDLHSELNLSSLELGDSALYFCASSSTREGPRTGELFFGEGSRLTVL.